Listed below are T cell receptor beta chains from one sample, sequenced in a study of cytomegalovirus exposure and HLA in healthy donors. Measured with immunoSEQ multiplex PCR; TCRdb has only the in-frame clones, and not every one. The repertoire holds 110,000 to 150,000 clones, with more than 80% as singletons. The sequenced material came from PBMCs. Source of these receptors: a woman between 35 and 50 years old in good health and CMV-seropositive. CDR3s include the opening cysteine and the closing phenylalanine or tryptophan. The D gene is left open where the match is weak. Not all rows give a size; the values are once, few, many and, for expanded clones, a class.

V gene	CDR3 length	clone size	J gene	D gene	CDR3 DNA	CDR3 protein
TRBV9	16	NA	TRBJ2-3	TRBD2	TGTGCCAGTGCTAGCGGGGGCCGTCACCACACAGATACGCAGTATTTT	CASASGGRHHTDTQYF
TRBV29-1	16	NA	TRBJ2-7	TRBD2	TGCAGCGTAGCGCCCCGACTAGCGGGAGAGGGCTACGAGCAGTACTTC	CSVAPRLAGEGYEQYF
TRBV30	15	NA	TRBJ1-6	NA	TGTGCCTGGAGTGTAATAGATACGTTCGATTCACCCCTCCACTTT	CAWSVIDTFDSPLHF
TRBV28	11	NA	TRBJ1-2	NA	TGTGCCAGCAGTTCTGACTATGGCTACACCTTC	CASSSDYGYTF
TRBV5-5	14	few	TRBJ1-2	TRBD1	TGTGCCAGCAGCTCGGGCCACAGGGGAGACGGCTACACCTTC	CASSSGHRGDGYTF
TRBV18	13	NA	TRBJ1-2	TRBD1	TGTGCCAGCTCACCACAGGGGGCGAATGGCTACACCTTC	CASSPQGANGYTF
TRBV28	16	once	TRBJ1-5	NA	TGTGCCAGCACAATAGCAGGGGAAGGTCGTCATCAGCCCCAGCATTTT	CASTIAGEGRHQPQHF
TRBV5-1	14	NA	TRBJ1-2	NA	TGCGCCAGCAGCTTGGCGGGCAGGGGAAGTGGCTACACCTTC	CASSLAGRGSGYTF
TRBV7-9	11	NA	TRBJ2-7	NA	TGTGCCAGCGGCAGAACCTACGAGCAGTACTTC	CASGRTYEQYF
TRBV6-5	12	NA	TRBJ2-3	NA	TGTGCCACCGGACAGTCTAGGGATACGCAGTATTTT	CATGQSRDTQYF
TRBV7-2	14	NA	TRBJ2-7	NA	TGTGCCAGCAGCTCCCCTGTCAGGGTTCACGAGCAGTACTTC	CASSSPVRVHEQYF
TRBV29-1	14	NA	TRBJ2-7	NA	TGCAGCGTTAAAGGGGCAGTCCTCCCCTACGAGCAGTACTTC	CSVKGAVLPYEQYF
TRBV13	13	NA	TRBJ1-2	NA	TGTGCCAGCAGCAGAACCGGGGTCTATGGCTACACCTTC	CASSRTGVYGYTF
TRBV6-1	15	NA	TRBJ1-5	NA	TGTGCCAGCAGCGAAAGGGAGTTTAGCAATCAGCCCCAGCATTTT	CASSEREFSNQPQHF
TRBV28	15	few	TRBJ2-7	TRBD2	TGTGCCAGCAGCCCCGCGGGAGGGCCTACCTACGAGCAGTACTTC	CASSPAGGPTYEQYF
TRBV30	13	NA	TRBJ1-1	NA	TGTGCCCTGGAAGATGGAGGGAACACTGAAGCTTTCTTT	CALEDGGNTEAFF
TRBV7-9	15	NA	TRBJ1-2	TRBD1	TGTGCCAGCAGTTCATGGACAGGGGTTACCTATGGCTACACCTTC	CASSSWTGVTYGYTF
TRBV11-3	17	NA	TRBJ2-1	TRBD2	TGTGCCAGCAGCCCGCTAGCGGCAACCTCCCGCTACAATGAGCAGTTCTTC	CASSPLAATSRYNEQFF
TRBV11-2	19	NA	TRBJ1-1	NA	TGTGCCAGCAGCTTAGGGCAGGGAAGTCGCAGCAGGATGAACACTGAAGCTTTCTTT	CASSLGQGSRSRMNTEAFF
TRBV2	15	NA	TRBJ1-6	TRBD1	TGTGCCAGCAGCCCCCCGACAGGGGACAATTCACCCCTCCACTTT	CASSPPTGDNSPLHF
TRBV28	16	NA	TRBJ2-1	TRBD2	TGTGCCAGCAGTTTTTTCACTAGCGGGAGGGTAAATGAGCAGTTCTTC	CASSFFTSGRVNEQFF
TRBV5-1	15	NA	TRBJ2-3	NA	TGCGCCAGCAGTACCTCGGGAGCTAGCACAGATACGCAGTATTTT	CASSTSGASTDTQYF
TRBV21-1	14	NA	TRBJ1-6	NA	TGTGCCAGCGGTGAACGGGGGAAAAATTCACCCCTCCACTTT	CASGERGKNSPLHF
TRBV7-3	17	NA	TRBJ2-6	TRBD1	TGTGCCAGCAGCGCCGGACAGGGTTGGGCTGGGGCCAACGTCCTGACTTTC	CASSAGQGWAGANVLTF
TRBV27	17	few	TRBJ1-5	NA	TGTGCCAGCAGTACCTCTCACAGGGTTTCCCTCAATCAGCCCCAGCATTTT	CASSTSHRVSLNQPQHF
TRBV21-1	16	NA	TRBJ2-3	NA	TGTGCCAGCAGCCCCGGGACAGAGGGCGCTTGGGGTACGCAGTATTTT	CASSPGTEGAWGTQYF
TRBV14	15	NA	TRBJ2-7	TRBD1	TGTGCCAGCAGCCAACTGACAGGGTTCTCCTACGAGCAGTACTTC	CASSQLTGFSYEQYF
TRBV29-1	12	NA	TRBJ2-7	NA	TGCAGCGTTCGAGCTAGTAGCTACGAGCAGTACTTC	CSVRASSYEQYF
TRBV2	11	NA	TRBJ2-5	NA	TGTGCCAGCAGCGGAGGAGAGACCCAGTACTTC	CASSGGETQYF
TRBV5-4	14	few	TRBJ1-1	NA	TGTGCCAGCAGTCCCCCAGGGGTGAACACTGAAGCTTTCTTT	CASSPPGVNTEAFF
TRBV7-3	17	NA	TRBJ2-1	TRBD2	TGTGCCAGCAGCTCTTCTGGACTAGCGGGAGGGCCCAATGAGCAGTTCTTC	CASSSSGLAGGPNEQFF
TRBV19	13	NA	TRBJ2-1	TRBD1	TGTGCCAGTAGTATTGATCGGGACAGTGAGCAGTTCTTC	CASSIDRDSEQFF
TRBV4-3	15	NA	TRBJ2-3	NA	TGCGCCAGCAGCCAATCTGGGACTCTCGGGGATACGCAGTATTTT	CASSQSGTLGDTQYF
TRBV7-2	15	NA	TRBJ2-4	TRBD2	TGTGCCAGCAGCTCTAGTGCTAGCCGGGGGGACATTCAGTACTTC	CASSSSASRGDIQYF
TRBV6-1	13	few	TRBJ2-1	NA	TGTGCCAGCAGACTTAGCGTGAATAATGAGCAGTTCTTC	CASRLSVNNEQFF
TRBV5-4	16	NA	TRBJ2-3	TRBD2	TGTGCCAGCAGAACAGGACTAGCGGGAGTGTCAGATACGCAGTATTTT	CASRTGLAGVSDTQYF
TRBV11-3	14	few	TRBJ2-3	NA	TGTGCCAGCAGCCGAGGCGGTGTTACAGATACGCAGTATTTT	CASSRGGVTDTQYF
TRBV29-1	11	NA	TRBJ1-1	NA	TGCAGCGCGGAGGAGATAGCTGAAGCTTTCTTT	CSAEEIAEAFF
TRBV4-2	15	once	TRBJ2-3	NA	TGTGCCAGCAGCCAAGTTCGAGCGGACACAGATACGCAGTATTTT	CASSQVRADTDTQYF
TRBV29-1	12	NA	TRBJ2-1	TRBD2	TGCAGCGTGACCGGGACTACGGCTGAGCAGTTCTTC	CSVTGTTAEQFF
TRBV4-3	20	once	TRBJ1-6	TRBD1	TGCGCCAGCAGCCAAATCAGGTTTCTCGGACAGGGCTCTTATAATTCACCCCTCCACTTT	CASSQIRFLGQGSYNSPLHF
TRBV5-1	15	NA	TRBJ2-6	TRBD1	TGCGCCAGCAGCCACACAGGGGCTGGGGCCAACGTCCTGACTTTC	CASSHTGAGANVLTF
TRBV4-3	15	few	TRBJ1-1	NA	TGCGCCAGCAGCCACCAAGCTCTAAGGAACACTGAAGCTTTCTTT	CASSHQALRNTEAFF